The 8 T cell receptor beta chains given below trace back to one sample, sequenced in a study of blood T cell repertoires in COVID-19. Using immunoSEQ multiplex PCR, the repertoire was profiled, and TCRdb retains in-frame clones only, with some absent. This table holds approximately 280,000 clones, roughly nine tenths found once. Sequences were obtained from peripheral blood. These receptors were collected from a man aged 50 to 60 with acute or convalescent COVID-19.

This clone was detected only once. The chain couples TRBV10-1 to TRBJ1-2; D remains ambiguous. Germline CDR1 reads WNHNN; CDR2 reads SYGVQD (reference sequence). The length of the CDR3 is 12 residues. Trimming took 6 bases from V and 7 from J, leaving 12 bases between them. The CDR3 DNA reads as TGCGCCAGCAGCGACCACAGCCTTGGCTACACCTTC. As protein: CASSDHSLGYTF.

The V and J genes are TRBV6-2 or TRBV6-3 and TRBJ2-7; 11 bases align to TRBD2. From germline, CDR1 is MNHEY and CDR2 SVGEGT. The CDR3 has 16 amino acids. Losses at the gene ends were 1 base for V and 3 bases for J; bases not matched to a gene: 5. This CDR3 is CASSYWSTSGNYEQYF. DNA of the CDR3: TGTGCCAGCAGTTACTGGTCGACTAGCGGGAACTACGAGCAGTACTTC.

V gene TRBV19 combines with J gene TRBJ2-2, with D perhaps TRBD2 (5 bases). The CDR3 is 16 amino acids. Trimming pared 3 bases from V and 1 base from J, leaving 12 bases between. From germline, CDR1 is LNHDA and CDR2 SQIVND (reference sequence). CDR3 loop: CASSIGGRMNTGELFF. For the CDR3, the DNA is TGTGCCAGTAGTATCGGAGGACGGATGAACACCGGGGAGCTGTTTTTT.

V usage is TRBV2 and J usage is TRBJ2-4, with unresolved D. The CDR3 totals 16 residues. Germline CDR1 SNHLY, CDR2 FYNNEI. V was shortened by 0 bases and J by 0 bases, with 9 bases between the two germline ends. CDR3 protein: CASSEALSGAKNIQYF. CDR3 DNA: TGTGCCAGCAGTGAAGCGCTGTCGGGAGCCAAAAACATTCAGTACTTC.

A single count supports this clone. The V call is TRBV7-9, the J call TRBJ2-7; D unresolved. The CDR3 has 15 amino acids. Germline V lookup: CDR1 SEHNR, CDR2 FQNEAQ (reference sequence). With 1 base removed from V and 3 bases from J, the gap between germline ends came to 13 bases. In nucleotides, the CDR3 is TGTGCCAGCAGCTTAGGCAGTGTGGTGATCTACGAGCAGTACTTC. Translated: CASSLGSVVIYEQYF.

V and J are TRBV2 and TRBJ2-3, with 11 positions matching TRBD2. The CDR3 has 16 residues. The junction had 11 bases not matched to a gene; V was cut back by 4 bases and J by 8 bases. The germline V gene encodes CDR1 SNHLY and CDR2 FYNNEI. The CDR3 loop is CASSALLAGAPGTQYF. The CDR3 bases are TGTGCCAGCAGTGCTTTACTAGCGGGGGCCCCCGGTACGCAGTATTTT.

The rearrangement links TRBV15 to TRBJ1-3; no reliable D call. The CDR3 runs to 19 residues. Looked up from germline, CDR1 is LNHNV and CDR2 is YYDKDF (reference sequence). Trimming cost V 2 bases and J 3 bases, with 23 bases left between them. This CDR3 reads CATSRFRTGRQPDGNTIYF. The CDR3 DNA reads TGTGCCACCAGCAGATTCCGGACCGGGAGACAACCGGATGGAAACACCATATATTTT.

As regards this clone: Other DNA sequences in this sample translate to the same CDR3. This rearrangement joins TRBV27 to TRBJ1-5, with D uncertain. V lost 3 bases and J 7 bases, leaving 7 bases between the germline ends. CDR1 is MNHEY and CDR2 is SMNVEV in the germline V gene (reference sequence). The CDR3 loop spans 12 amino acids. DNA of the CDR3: TGTGCCAGCAGTTTGCGAGGCCAGCCCCAGCATTTT. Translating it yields CASSLRGQPQHF.